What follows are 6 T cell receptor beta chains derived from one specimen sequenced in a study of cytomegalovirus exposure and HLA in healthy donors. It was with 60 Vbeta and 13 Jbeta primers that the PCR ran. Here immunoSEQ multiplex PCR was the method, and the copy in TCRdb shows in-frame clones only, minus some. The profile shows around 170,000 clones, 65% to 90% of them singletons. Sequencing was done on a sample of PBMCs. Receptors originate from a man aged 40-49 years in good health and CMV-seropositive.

CDR3: CASSYSTGGYGYTF. Here the CDR3 DNA reads TGTGCCAGCAGTTACTCGACAGGGGGCTATGGCTACACCTTC. The V call is TRBV6-6, the J call TRBJ1-2; the match to TRBD1 covers 9 bases. Germline V gene sequence: CDR1 MNHNY, CDR2 SVGAGI (reference sequence). J was trimmed by 4 bases and V by 0 bases; bases with no gene match: 0. The CDR3 has 14 amino acids.

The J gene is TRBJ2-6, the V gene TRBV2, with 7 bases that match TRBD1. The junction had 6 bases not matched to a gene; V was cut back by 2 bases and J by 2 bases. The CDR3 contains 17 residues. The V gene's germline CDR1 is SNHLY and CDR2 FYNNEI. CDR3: CASSELRGWAGANVLTF. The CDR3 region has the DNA TGTGCCAGCAGTGAACTCAGGGGGTGGGCTGGGGCCAACGTCCTGACTTTC.

CDR3 DNA: TGCAGCGTGACAGGGACCCTTAGCTCTGGAAACACCATATATTTT. Amino acid sequence: CSVTGTLSSGNTIYF. The V and J genes are TRBV29-1 and TRBJ1-3; 7 positions agree with TRBD1. The germline CDR1 and CDR2 sequences are SQVTM and ANQGSEA. This CDR3 has 15 residues. V lost 6 bases, J lost 0 bases, and 8 bases stayed unmatched.

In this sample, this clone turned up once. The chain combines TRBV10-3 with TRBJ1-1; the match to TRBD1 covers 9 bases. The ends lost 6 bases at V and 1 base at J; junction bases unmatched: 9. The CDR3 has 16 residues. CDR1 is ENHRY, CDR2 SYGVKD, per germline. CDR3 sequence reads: CAIRTDRGYENTEAFF. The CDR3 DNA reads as TGTGCCATCAGAACCGACAGGGGGTATGAGAACACTGAAGCTTTCTTT.

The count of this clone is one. The CDR3 coding sequence is TGTGCCAGCAGTCCCAGGGCAGATACGCAGTATTTT. Translated, it gives CASSPRADTQYF. V is TRBV27 and J is TRBJ2-3; weak D call: TRBD1 (5 bases). V gave up 5 bases and J gave up 4 bases, with 7 bases separating them. The CDR3 runs to 12 residues. The V gene's germline CDR1 is MNHEY and CDR2 SMNVEV (reference sequence).

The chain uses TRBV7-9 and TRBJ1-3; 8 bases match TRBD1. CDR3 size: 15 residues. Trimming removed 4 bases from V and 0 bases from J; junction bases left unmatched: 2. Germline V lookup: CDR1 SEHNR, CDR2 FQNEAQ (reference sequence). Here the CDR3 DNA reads TGTGCCAGCAGCTGGGGACAGGCCTCTGGAAACACCATATATTTT. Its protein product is CASSWGQASGNTIYF.